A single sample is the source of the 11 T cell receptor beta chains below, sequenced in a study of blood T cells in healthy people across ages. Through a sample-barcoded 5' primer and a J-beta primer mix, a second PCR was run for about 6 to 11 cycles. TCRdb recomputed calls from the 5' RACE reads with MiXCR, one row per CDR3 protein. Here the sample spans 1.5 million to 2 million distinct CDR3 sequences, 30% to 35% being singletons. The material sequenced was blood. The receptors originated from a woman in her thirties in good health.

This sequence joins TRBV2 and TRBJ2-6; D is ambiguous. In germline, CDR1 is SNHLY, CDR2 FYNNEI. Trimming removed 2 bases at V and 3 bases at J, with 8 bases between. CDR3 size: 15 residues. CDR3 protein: CASSEYGLGANVLTF. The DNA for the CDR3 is TGTGCCAGCAGTGAATACGGGCTTGGGGCCAACGTCCTGACTTTC. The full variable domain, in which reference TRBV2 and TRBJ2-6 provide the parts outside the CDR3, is EPEVTQTPSHQVTQMGQEVILRCVPISNHLYFYWYRQILGQKVEFLVSFYNNEISEKSEIFDDQFSVERPDGSNFTLKIRSTKLEDSAMYFCASSEYGLGANVLTFGAGSRLTVL.

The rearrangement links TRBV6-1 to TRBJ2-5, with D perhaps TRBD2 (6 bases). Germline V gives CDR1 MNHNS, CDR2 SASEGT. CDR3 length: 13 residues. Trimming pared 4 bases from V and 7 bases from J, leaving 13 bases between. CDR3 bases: TGTGCCAGCAGTGTCGGACTACCGGGGACCCAGTACTTC. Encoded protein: CASSVGLPGTQYF.

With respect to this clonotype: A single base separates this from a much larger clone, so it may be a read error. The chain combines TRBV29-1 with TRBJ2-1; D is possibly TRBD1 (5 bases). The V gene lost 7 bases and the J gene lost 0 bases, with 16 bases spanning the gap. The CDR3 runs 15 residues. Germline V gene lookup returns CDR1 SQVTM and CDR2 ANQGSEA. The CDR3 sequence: CSGLSRASSYNEQFF. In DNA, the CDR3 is TGCAGCGGCCTTAGCAGGGCTAGCTCCTACAATGAGCAGTTCTTC.

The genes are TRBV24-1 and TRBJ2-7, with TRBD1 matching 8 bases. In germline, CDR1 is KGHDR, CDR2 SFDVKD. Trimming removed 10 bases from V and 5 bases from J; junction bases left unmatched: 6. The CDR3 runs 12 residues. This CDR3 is CATRDRQDEQYF. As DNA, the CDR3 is TGTGCCACAAGGGACAGGCAGGACGAGCAGTACTTC.

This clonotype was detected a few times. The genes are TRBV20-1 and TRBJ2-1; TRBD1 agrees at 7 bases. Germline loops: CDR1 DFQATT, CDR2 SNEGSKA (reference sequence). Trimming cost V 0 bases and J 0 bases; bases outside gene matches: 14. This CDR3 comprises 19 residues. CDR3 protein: CSARDTLARQGNSYNEQFF. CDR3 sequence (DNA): TGCAGTGCTAGAGATACATTGGCCAGACAGGGAAACTCCTACAATGAGCAGTTCTTC.

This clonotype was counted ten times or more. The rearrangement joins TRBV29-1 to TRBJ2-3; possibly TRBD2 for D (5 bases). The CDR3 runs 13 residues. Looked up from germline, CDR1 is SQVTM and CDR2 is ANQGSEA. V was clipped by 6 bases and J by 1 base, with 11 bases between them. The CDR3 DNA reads TGCAGCGTCACCGGGAAGGGCACAGATACGCAGTATTTT. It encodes CSVTGKGTDTQYF.

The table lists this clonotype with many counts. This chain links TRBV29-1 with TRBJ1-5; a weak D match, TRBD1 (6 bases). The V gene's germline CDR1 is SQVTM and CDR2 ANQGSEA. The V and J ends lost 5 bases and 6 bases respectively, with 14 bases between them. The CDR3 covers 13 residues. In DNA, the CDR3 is TGCAGCGTTCATCAGGGGAGCGGTCAGCCCCAGCATTTT. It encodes CSVHQGSGQPQHF.

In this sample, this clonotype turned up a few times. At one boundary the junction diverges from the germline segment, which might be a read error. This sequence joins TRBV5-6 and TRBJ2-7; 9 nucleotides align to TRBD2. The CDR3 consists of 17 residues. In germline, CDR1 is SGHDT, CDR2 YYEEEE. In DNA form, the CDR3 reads TGTGCCGGCAGCTTGAAACTAGCGGGTCCCGTCTCCTACGAGCAGTACTTC. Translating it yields CAGSLKLAGPVSYEQYF.

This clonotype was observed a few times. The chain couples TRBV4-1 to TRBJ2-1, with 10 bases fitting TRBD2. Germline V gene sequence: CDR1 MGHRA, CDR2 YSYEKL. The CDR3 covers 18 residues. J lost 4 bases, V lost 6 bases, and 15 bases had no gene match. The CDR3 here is CASSLTPIAGGKYNEQFF. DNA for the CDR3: TGCGCCAGCAGTCTTACCCCCATAGCGGGAGGCAAATACAATGAGCAGTTCTTC.

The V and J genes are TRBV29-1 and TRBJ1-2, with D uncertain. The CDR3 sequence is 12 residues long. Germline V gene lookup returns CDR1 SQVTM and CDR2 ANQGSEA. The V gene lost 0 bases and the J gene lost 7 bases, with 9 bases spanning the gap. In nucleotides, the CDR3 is TGCAGCGTTGAAGATGGCTTGTTTGGCTACACCTTC. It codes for CSVEDGLFGYTF. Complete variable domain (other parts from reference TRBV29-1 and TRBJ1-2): SAVISQKPSRDICQRGTSLTIQCQVDSQVTMMFWYRQQPGQSLTLIATANQGSEATYESGFVIDKFPISRPNLTFSTLTVSNMSPEDSSIYLCSVEDGLFGYTFGSGTRLTVV.

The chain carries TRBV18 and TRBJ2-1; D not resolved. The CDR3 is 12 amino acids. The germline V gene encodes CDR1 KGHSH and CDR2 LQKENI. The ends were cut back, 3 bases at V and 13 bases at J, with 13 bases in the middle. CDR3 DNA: TGTGCCAGCTCACCTAGAGACTTGGTCCAGTTCTTC. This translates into CASSPRDLVQFF.